These 8 T cell receptor beta chains came from one sample sequenced in a study of early T cells in non-severe SARS-CoV-2 infection. TCRdb re-called the 5' RACE reads through MiXCR, storing one row per CDR3 protein. The data contain about 36,000 distinct CDR3 sequences, roughly 4% of them seen just once; the ten biggest clones take up about 9.1%. Sequencing input: whole blood. Every receptor here comes from an adult who was a healthcare worker with PCR-confirmed SARS-CoV-2 infection or an uninfected control (not recorded which).

This clonotype showed up many times. J is TRBJ1-5 and V is TRBV4-1; TRBD1 is a possible D gene (5 bases). V gave up 4 bases and J gave up 9 bases, with 19 bases separating them. Looked up from germline, CDR1 is MGHRA and CDR2 is YSYEKL. The CDR3 is 15 amino acids. In DNA, the CDR3 is TGCGCCAGCAGCCCCACGGACACGGCTATTTGGCCCCAGCATTTT. Translated, it gives CASSPTDTAIWPQHF.

By sample fraction, this clonotype is medium-sized (0.01 to 0.1%). The rearrangement uses TRBV7-2 and TRBJ2-1; 8 bases line up with TRBD2. Germline CDR1 is SGHTA and CDR2 is FQGNSA. CDR3 size: 15 residues. Germline trimming cut 8 bases from V and 4 bases from J; bases unmatched to any gene: 10. CDR3 residues: CASGLSPGGYNEQFF. DNA of the CDR3: TGTGCCAGCGGCCTTTCTCCGGGAGGGTACAATGAGCAGTTCTTC.

This clonotype appeared many times. The chain carries TRBV6-6 and TRBJ2-1; 14 nucleotides line up with TRBD2. CDR1 and CDR2 from the germline V gene are MNHNY and SVGAGI (reference sequence). V shed 5 bases and J 7 bases; nucleotides not matched to a gene: 22. The CDR3 has 21 residues. CDR3 sequence reads: CASSGTSGRRQAPHATNEQFF. Here the CDR3 DNA reads TGTGCCAGCAGTGGGACTAGCGGGAGACGCCAGGCCCCGCATGCTACGAATGAGCAGTTCTTC.

This clonotype was seen at least ten times. The gene calls are TRBV20-1 and TRBJ2-3; 9 nucleotides match TRBD2. Unmatched junction bases numbered 11, after V lost 5 bases and J lost 2 bases. Germline assignment: CDR1 DFQATT and CDR2 SNEGSKA (reference sequence). The CDR3 has 16 amino acids. CDR3 region: CSAGLLAGALTDTQYF. The CDR3 nucleotides read TGCAGTGCTGGGCTCTTAGCGGGAGCACTCACAGATACGCAGTATTTT.

This clonotype was seen at least ten times. The chain joins TRBV7-2 to TRBJ1-3; D remains unclear. Trimming left V 3 bases short and J 4 bases short, with 10 bases between. This CDR3 comprises 14 residues. Germline V lookup: CDR1 SGHTA, CDR2 FQGNSA. The CDR3 sequence is CASSLGYIGNTIYF. The CDR3 nucleotides are TGTGCCAGCAGCTTGGGCTACATCGGAAACACCATATATTTT. The full variable domain, with the rest looked up from reference TRBV7-2 and TRBJ1-3, is GAGVSQSPSNKVTEKGKDVELRCDPISGHTALYWYRQSLGQGLEFLIYFQGNSAPDKSGLPSDRFSAERTGGSVSTLTIQRTQQEDSAVYLCASSLGYIGNTIYFGEGSWLTVV.

This clonotype was seen many times. CDR3 nucleotides: TGTGCCAGCAGCTTAGAAGGCGCGGGAGCCCAGTATTTT. Its protein product is CASSLEGAGAQYF. This chain joins TRBV11-2 and TRBJ2-3, with 7 positions matching TRBD2. Germline V CDR1 and CDR2: SGHAT, FQNNGV. The CDR3 runs 13 residues. J gave up 12 bases and V 0 bases, and 6 bases lay outside the gene matches.

This clonotype was recorded a few times. The chain's CDR3 is CSVILREVSYNEQFF. CDR3 sequence (DNA): TGCAGCGTTATATTGCGGGAGGTCTCCTACAATGAGCAGTTCTTC. The chain has TRBV29-1 and TRBJ2-1; TRBD2 agrees at 8 bases. V lost 5 bases, J lost 0 bases, and 6 bases stayed unmatched. The CDR3 runs 15 residues. Germline CDR1 and CDR2: SQVTM and ANQGSEA.

This clonotype was seen many times. The gene calls are TRBV24-1 and TRBJ2-1; 7 nucleotides line up with TRBD2. V trimming: 3 bases; J trimming: 5 bases; junction bases outside the gene matches: 3. Germline assignment: CDR1 KGHDR and CDR2 SFDVKD. This CDR3 contains 14 residues. The CDR3 region is CATSDPSGNNEQFF. The CDR3 bases are TGTGCCACCAGTGATCCTAGCGGAAACAATGAGCAGTTCTTC.